This T cell receptor (beta chain) stems from a study of blood T cell repertoires in COVID-19. In the original processing: Reference gene primer amplification gave estimated nucleated cell counts. Assay used: immunoSEQ multiplex PCR; TCRdb lists only in-frame clones, some missing. From that table come the V and J calls and clone size; the DNA was used to work out D and trimming. The data show around 100,000 clones, roughly 90% seen once. The CDR3 totals 14 residues. Losses at the gene ends were 3 bases for V and 3 bases for J; bases not matched to a gene: 1. Germline-derived CDR1 and CDR2 are SGHAT and FQNNGV.

The chain recombines TRBV11-2 with TRBJ1-4; 7 bases fit TRBD1. The specimen sequenced was peripheral blood. This receptor was taken from a man in his fifties with active COVID-19. CDR3 DNA: TGTGCCAGCAGCTTGGGACAGTCTAATGAAAAACTGTTTTTT. It specifies CASSLGQSNEKLFF. The variable domain in full, with the rest retrieved from reference TRBV11-2 and TRBJ1-4, is EAGVAQSPRYKIIEKRQSVAFWCNPISGHATLYWYQQILGQGPKLLIQFQNNGVVDDSQLPKDRFSAERLKGVDSTLKIQPAKLEDSAVYLCASSLGQSNEKLFFGSGTQLSVL.